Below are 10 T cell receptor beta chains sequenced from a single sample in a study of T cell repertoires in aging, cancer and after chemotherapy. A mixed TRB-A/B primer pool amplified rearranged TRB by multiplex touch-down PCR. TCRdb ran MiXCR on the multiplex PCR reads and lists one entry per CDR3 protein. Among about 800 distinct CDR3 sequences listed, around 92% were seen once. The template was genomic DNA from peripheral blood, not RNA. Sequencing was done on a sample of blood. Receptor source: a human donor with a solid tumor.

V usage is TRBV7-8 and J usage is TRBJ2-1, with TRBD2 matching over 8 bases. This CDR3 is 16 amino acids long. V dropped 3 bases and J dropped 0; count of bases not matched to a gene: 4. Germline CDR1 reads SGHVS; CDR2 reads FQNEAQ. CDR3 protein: CASSLDAGGSYNEQFF. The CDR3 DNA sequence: TGTGCCAGCAGCTTGGATGCGGGAGGCTCCTACAATGAGCAGTTCTTC.

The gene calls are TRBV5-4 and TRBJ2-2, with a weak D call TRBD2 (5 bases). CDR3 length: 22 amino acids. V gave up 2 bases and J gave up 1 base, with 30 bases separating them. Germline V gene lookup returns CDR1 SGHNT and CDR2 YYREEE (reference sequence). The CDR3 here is CASSLDGRLAGPKARNTGELFF. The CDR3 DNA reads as TGTGCCAGCAGCTTAGATGGTCGGCTAGCAGGACCCAAAGCTAGGAACACCGGGGAGCTGTTTTTT.

CDR3 region: CASSLNREQTQYF. CDR3 bases: TGTGCCAGCAGCCTAAACAGGGAGCAGACCCAGTACTTC. The rearrangement links TRBV6-5 to TRBJ2-5; a weak D match, TRBD1 (6 bases). The CDR3 covers 13 residues. Trimming took 6 bases from V and 6 from J, leaving 14 bases between them. Germline V gives CDR1 MNHEY, CDR2 SVGAGI.

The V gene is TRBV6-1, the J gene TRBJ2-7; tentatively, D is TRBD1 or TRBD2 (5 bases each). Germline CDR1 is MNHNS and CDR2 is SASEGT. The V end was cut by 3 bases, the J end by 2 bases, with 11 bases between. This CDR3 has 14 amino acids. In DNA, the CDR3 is TGTGCCAGCAGTGATAGGCAGGGACCCTACGAGCAGTACTTC. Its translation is CASSDRQGPYEQYF.

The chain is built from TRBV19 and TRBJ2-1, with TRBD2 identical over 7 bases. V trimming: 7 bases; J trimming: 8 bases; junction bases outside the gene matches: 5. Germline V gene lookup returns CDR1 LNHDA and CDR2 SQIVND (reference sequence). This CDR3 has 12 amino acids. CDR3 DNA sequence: TGTGCCAGTAAAGGGACTATAGATGAGCAGTTCTTC. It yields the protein CASKGTIDEQFF.

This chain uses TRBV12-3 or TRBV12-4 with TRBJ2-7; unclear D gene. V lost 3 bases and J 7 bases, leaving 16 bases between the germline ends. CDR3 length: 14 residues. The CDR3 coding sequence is TGTGCCAGCAGTTTCTCCGGACCGACATCGGAGCAGTACTTC. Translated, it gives CASSFSGPTSEQYF.

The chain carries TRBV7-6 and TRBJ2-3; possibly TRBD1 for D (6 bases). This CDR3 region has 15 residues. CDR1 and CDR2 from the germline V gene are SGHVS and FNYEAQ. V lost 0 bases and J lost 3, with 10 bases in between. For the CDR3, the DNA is TGTGCCAGCAGCTTAGCCCCAGGACAGACAGATACGCAGTATTTT. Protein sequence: CASSLAPGQTDTQYF.

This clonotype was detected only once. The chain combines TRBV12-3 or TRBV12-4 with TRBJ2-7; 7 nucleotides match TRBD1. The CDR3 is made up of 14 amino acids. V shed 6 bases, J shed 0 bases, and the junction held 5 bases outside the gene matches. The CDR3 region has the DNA TGTGCCAGCAGGTACGGGACAGTCTCCTACGAGCAGTACTTC. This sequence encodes CASRYGTVSYEQYF.

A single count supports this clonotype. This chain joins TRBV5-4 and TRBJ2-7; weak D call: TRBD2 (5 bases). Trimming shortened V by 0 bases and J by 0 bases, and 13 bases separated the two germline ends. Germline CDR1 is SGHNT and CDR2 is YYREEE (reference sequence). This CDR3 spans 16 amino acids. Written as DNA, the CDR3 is TGTGCCAGCAGCTTGGATCCAGCGGCTAGCTCCTACGAGCAGTACTTC. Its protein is CASSLDPAASSYEQYF.

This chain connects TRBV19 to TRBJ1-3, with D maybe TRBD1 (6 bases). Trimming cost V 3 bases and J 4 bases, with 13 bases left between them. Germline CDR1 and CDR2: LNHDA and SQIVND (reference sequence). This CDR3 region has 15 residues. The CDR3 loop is CASSMVRDTGNTIYF. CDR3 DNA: TGTGCCAGTAGTATGGTCAGGGACACCGGAAACACCATATATTTT.